This is a list of T cell receptor beta chains from one sample in a study of T cell repertoires in cytomegalovirus infection. Their antigens remain unidentified. TCRdb analysed the reads with MiXCR anew, one entry per CDR3 protein. The data hold some 920,000 distinct CDR3 sequences, with roughly 30% observed a single time. Sequencing was performed on cultured CD8+ T cells from PBMCs, taken from culture after CMV antigen stimulation. These receptors all come from a human donor in good health (CMV status not recorded). Some clones in this sample may be carry-over from other donors' samples. CDR3s include the opening cysteine and the closing phenylalanine or tryptophan. D genes are given only for firm matches. A clone size is listed for some rows: how often the clone was seen (once, few, many), or a class if it is expanded.

J: TRBJ2-2
V: TRBV6-5
D: -
size: few
CDR3: CASIPRVNTGELFF
DNA: TGTGCCAGCATTCCCAGGGTGAACACCGGGGAGCTGTTTTTT

J: TRBJ1-2
V: TRBV5-4
D: -
size: -
CDR3: CASSLIGDTYGYTF
DNA: TGTGCCAGCAGCTTGATAGGGGACACATATGGCTACACCTTC

J: TRBJ2-1
V: TRBV7-9
D: TRBD1
size: many
CDR3: CASSLNPGTGSDNEQFF
DNA: TGTGCCAGCAGCTTAAACCCCGGGACAGGGTCAGACAATGAGCAGTTCTTC

J: TRBJ2-1
V: TRBV27
D: -
size: -
CDR3: CASSLRARWEQFF
DNA: TGTGCCAGCAGTCTCCGGGCCCGGTGGGAGCAGTTCTTC

J: TRBJ1-2
V: TRBV4-1
D: TRBD1
size: -
CDR3: CASSQDDGQGAGGYGYTF
DNA: TGCGCCAGCAGCCAAGATGACGGACAGGGGGCTGGCGGCTATGGCTACACCTTC

J: TRBJ2-3
V: TRBV19
D: -
size: few
CDR3: CASSIGDEYTDTQYF
DNA: TGTGCCAGTAGTATTGGGGACGAGTACACAGATACGCAGTATTTT

J: TRBJ1-5
V: TRBV6-2/TRBV6-3
D: -
size: -
CDR3: CASSLSGMQPQHF
DNA: TGTGCCAGCAGCTTATCGGGGATGCAGCCCCAGCATTTT

J: TRBJ2-5
V: TRBV10-3
D: -
size: -
CDR3: CAISEEWGKRETQYF
DNA: TGTGCCATCAGTGAGGAGTGGGGGAAGCGGGAGACCCAGTACTTC

J: TRBJ2-7
V: TRBV7-6
D: -
size: -
CDR3: CASSSVDEQYF
DNA: TGTGCCAGCAGCTCAGTAGACGAGCAGTACTTC

J: TRBJ2-5
V: TRBV28
D: -
size: many
CDR3: CASRIVPSHSAQYF
DNA: TGTGCCAGCAGAATCGTGCCCTCGCACTCGGCCCAGTACTTC

J: TRBJ2-4
V: TRBV9
D: TRBD1
size: -
CDR3: CASSITDRGIKNIQYF
DNA: TGTGCCAGCAGCATAACGGACAGGGGGATCAAAAACATTCAGTACTTC

J: TRBJ2-1
V: TRBV2
D: -
size: -
CDR3: CATTSYNEQFF
DNA: TGTGCCACCACTAGTTACAATGAGCAGTTCTTC

J: TRBJ1-2
V: TRBV7-3
D: -
size: -
CDR3: CASSLPDPGRYGYTF
DNA: TGTGCCAGCAGCTTACCCGATCCGGGAAGATATGGCTACACCTTC

J: TRBJ2-5
V: TRBV6-5
D: TRBD2
size: -
CDR3: CASTLRGGGARETQYF
DNA: TGTGCCAGCACCCTACGGGGCGGGGGGGCAAGGGAGACCCAGTACTTC

J: TRBJ2-1
V: TRBV19
D: -
size: -
CDR3: CASSITGHNEQFF
DNA: TGTGCCAGTAGTATAACAGGGCATAATGAGCAGTTCTTC

J: TRBJ2-7
V: TRBV7-9
D: -
size: few
CDR3: CASSPQGRGAYEQYF
DNA: TGTGCCAGCAGCCCCCAGGGCAGGGGGGCGTACGAGCAGTACTTC

J: TRBJ1-2
V: TRBV12-5
D: TRBD1
size: -
CDR3: CASGLYPGDRPVNYGYTF
DNA: TGTGCTAGTGGTTTGTACCCGGGGGACAGGCCTGTTAACTATGGCTACACCTTC

J: TRBJ2-1
V: TRBV7-9
D: -
size: once
CDR3: CASSLAVGKVNEQFF
DNA: TGTGCCAGCAGCTTAGCGGTAGGGAAGGTCAATGAGCAGTTCTTC

J: TRBJ1-1
V: TRBV6-2/TRBV6-3
D: -
size: few
CDR3: CASTSGWGTGEAFF
DNA: TGTGCCAGCACCTCCGGGTGGGGAACCGGTGAAGCTTTCTTT

J: TRBJ2-7
V: TRBV5-1
D: -
size: -
CDR3: CASSFSGTGHYEQYF
DNA: TGCGCCAGCAGCTTTTCCGGGACCGGCCACTACGAGCAGTACTTC

J: TRBJ1-2
V: TRBV27
D: -
size: -
CDR3: CASRSRGFSYGYTF
DNA: TGTGCCAGCAGATCCAGGGGTTTCAGCTATGGCTACACCTTC

J: TRBJ1-6
V: TRBV5-4
D: -
size: few
CDR3: CASKLSGQSIANSPLHF
DNA: TGTGCCAGTAAGCTTTCCGGACAGTCGATTGCCAATTCACCCCTCCACTTT

J: TRBJ1-2
V: TRBV6-6
D: -
size: -
CDR3: CASTLTPGEGGYTF
DNA: TGTGCCAGCACCCTCACCCCCGGGGAGGGTGGCTACACCTTC

J: TRBJ1-1
V: TRBV4-3
D: -
size: few
CDR3: CASSQDRGGMNTEAFF
DNA: TGCGCCAGCAGCCAAGATCGGGGAGGGATGAACACTGAAGCTTTCTTT